Included here is one T cell receptor beta chain sequence, with context. This entry is derived from a study of shared clonotypes between healthy human individuals. Germline-derived CDR1 and CDR2 are ENHRY and SYGVKD. V shed 10 bases and J 4 bases; nucleotides not matched to a gene: 11. The CDR3 sequence is 14 residues long. Naive CD8 cells comprised CD45RO-negative, CCR7-positively selected cells, excluding terminally differentiated effector memory CD45RA+ cells. Sequenced by immunoSEQ multiplex PCR; TCRdb stores in-frame clones only, minus some. Of millions of clones listed, 85% to 95% are singletons.

The clonotype originates from a man aged 18 to 29 in good health. J is TRBJ2-7 and V is TRBV10-3; 9 bases map to TRBD1. Sequencing used naive CD8+ T cells sorted from blood. CDR3 DNA: TGTGCCACCACTACCGGGACAGGGTTTTACGAGCAGTACTTC. Residues: CATTTGTGFYEQYF.